The subject of this entry is one T cell receptor beta chain. This sample is drawn from a study of blood T cell repertoires in COVID-19. The table came from immunoSEQ multiplex PCR; TCRdb's copy has only in-frame clones and leaves some out. The sample includes over 45,000 clones, 65% to 90% of them seen just once. Trimming took off 0 bases at V and 8 bases at J, with 6 bases between the two ends. Germline CDR1 and CDR2: SGHAT and FQNNGV. The CDR3 spans 12 residues. The receptor comes from a human donor in a cohort sampled during active COVID-19. The rearrangement uses TRBV11-2 and TRBJ2-3; D gene uncertain. The material sequenced was peripheral blood. The CDR3 region is CASSLDTGTQYF. The CDR3 DNA follows: TGTGCCAGCAGCTTAGATACGGGTACGCAGTATTTT. Full variable domain (missing parts from reference TRBV11-2 and TRBJ2-3): EAGVAQSPRYKIIEKRQSVAFWCNPISGHATLYWYQQILGQGPKLLIQFQNNGVVDDSQLPKDRFSAERLKGVDSTLKIQPAKLEDSAVYLCASSLDTGTQYFGPGTRLTVL.